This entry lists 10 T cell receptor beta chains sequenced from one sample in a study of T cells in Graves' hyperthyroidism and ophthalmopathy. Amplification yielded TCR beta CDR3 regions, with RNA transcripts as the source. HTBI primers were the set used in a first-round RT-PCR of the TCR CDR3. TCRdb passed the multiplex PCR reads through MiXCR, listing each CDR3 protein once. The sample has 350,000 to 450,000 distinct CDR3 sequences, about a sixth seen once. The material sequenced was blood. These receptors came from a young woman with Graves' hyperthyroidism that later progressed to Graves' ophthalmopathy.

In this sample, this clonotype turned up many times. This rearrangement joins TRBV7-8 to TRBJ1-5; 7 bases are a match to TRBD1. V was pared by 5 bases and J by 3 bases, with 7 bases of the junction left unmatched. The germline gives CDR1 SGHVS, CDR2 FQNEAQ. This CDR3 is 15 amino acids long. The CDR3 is CASSVGDSSNQPQHF. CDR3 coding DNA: TGTGCCAGCAGCGTGGGGGACAGTTCCAATCAGCCCCAGCATTTT.

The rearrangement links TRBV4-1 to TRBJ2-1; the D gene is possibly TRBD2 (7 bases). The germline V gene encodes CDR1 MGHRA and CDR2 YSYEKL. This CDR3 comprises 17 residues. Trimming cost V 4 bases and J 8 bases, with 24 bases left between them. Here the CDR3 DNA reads TGCGCCAGCAGCCGAGATGGTGGGGGGGCCCCGTTCGATGAGCAGTTCTTC. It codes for CASSRDGGGAPFDEQFF.

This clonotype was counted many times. The CDR3 sequence is CATSDYGEEAFF. The CDR3 DNA reads as TGTGCCACCAGTGATTATGGGGAAGAAGCTTTCTTT. The J gene is TRBJ1-1, the V gene TRBV24-1; no clear D. Germline assignment: CDR1 KGHDR and CDR2 SFDVKD. The CDR3 spans 12 residues. The V gene lost 2 bases and the J gene lost 8 bases, with 8 bases spanning the gap.

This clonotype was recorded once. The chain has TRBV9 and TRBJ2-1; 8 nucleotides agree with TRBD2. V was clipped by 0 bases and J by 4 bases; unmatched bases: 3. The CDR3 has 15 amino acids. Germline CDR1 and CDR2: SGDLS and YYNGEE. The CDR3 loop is CASSVDGRVYNEQFF. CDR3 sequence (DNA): TGTGCCAGCAGCGTAGACGGGAGGGTTTACAATGAGCAGTTCTTC.

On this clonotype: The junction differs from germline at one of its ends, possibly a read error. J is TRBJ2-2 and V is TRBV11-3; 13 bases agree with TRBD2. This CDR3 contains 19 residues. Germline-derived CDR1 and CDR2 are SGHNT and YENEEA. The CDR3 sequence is CASSTAGTSGKMNTGGLFF. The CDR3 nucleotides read TGTGCCAGCAGCACCGCCGGGACTAGCGGGAAGATGAACACCGGGGGGCTGTTTTTT.

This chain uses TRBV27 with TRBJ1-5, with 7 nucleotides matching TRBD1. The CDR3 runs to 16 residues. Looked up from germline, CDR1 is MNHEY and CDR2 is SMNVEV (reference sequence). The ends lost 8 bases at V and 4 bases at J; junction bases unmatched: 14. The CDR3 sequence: CASVPAGGQINQPQHF. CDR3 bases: TGTGCCAGCGTGCCTGCGGGGGGACAGATTAATCAGCCCCAGCATTTT.

CDR3 bases: TGTGCCAGCATAAGACGGACAGGGAGTGATTACGAGCAGTACTTC. It yields the protein CASIRRTGSDYEQYF. The chain is built from TRBV6-1 and TRBJ2-7, with 8 bases that match TRBD1. With V trimmed by 7 bases and J by 4 bases, 12 bases remained unmatched. CDR1 MNHNS and CDR2 SASEGT come from the germline V gene. This CDR3 region has 15 residues.

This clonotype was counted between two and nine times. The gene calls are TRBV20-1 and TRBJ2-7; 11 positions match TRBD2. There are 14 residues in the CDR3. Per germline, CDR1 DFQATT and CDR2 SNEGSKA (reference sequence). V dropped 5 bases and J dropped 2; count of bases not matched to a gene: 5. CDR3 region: CSAPLAGGPYEQYF. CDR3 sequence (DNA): TGCAGTGCTCCCTTAGCGGGAGGGCCCTACGAGCAGTACTTC.

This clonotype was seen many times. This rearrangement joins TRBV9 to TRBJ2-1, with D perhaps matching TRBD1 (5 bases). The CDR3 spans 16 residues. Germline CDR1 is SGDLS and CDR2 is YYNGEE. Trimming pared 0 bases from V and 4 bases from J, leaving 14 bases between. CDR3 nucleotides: TGTGCCAGCAGCGTAGGACTTGGGGCTAATTACAATGAGCAGTTCTTC. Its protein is CASSVGLGANYNEQFF.

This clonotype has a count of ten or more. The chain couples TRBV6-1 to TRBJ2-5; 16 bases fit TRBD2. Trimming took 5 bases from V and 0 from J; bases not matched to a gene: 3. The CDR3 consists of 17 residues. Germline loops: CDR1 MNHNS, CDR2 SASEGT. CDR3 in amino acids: CASSYGTSGRDQETQYF. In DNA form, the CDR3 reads TGTGCCAGCAGTTACGGGACTAGCGGGAGGGACCAAGAGACCCAGTACTTC.